The T cell receptor (beta chain) described here comes from a study of vaccination and CD4 T cells after COVID-19. The Oncomine TCR Beta short-read assay sequenced DNA from cultured CD4+ T cells. CD4+ T cells were cultured, and genomic DNA was extracted from them. TCRdb re-analysed the PCR reads in MiXCR, keeping a single row per CDR3 protein. In the table there are about 7,600 distinct CDR3 sequences, about half of which are singletons. Stated treatment: roughly nine-day PBMC culture with coronavirus spike peptide pools or control peptides (ViraFEST assay). Investigators obtained the unexposed donor's CD4+ T cells before the COVID-19 pandemic (2011-2018). Peptide-pool expansion of antigen-specific T cells preceded TCR sequencing in ViraFEST. Cultures got half-medium changes with IL-2 on days 3 and 7. V was pared by 4 bases and J by 7 bases, with 6 bases of the junction left unmatched. Germline assignment: CDR1 SNHLY and CDR2 FYNNEI. The CDR3 is 15 amino acids.

Note on this clonotype: Antigen unknown.

Material for sequencing was CD4+ T cells from blood, cultured in vitro. This clonotype originated in a human donor in good health. V gene TRBV2 combines with J gene TRBJ1-6; 8 positions agree with TRBD1. The CDR3 coding sequence is TGTGCCAGCAGTGCCTGGACAGGGCTGAATTCACCCCTCCACTTT. Amino acids: CASSAWTGLNSPLHF. Full variable domain (outside the CDR3, taken from reference TRBV2 and TRBJ1-6): EPEVTQTPSHQVTQMGQEVILRCVPISNHLYFYWYRQILGQKVEFLVSFYNNEISEKSEIFDDQFSVERPDGSNFTLKIRSTKLEDSAMYFCASSAWTGLNSPLHFGNGTRLTVT.